This T cell receptor (beta chain) was found in a study of vaccination effects on CD4 cells after COVID-19. Viral peptide pool expansion of antigen-specific CD4+ T cells preceded sequencing in the ViraFEST assay. Isolating CD4+ T cells followed more than 9 days of culture. Participants received two doses of either the BNT162b2 or mRNA-1273 vaccine. Peptides at around 9.9 ug/ml and IL-2 at approximately 9.7 IU/ml were added to roughly 2 million PBMC per well. Cells had half their medium changed to IL-2 medium on days 3 and 7. Study-level findings and limits: Substantial clonal contraction characterized both infection- and vaccine-induced clones late after vaccination. Common cold coronavirus cross-reactivity was shown by only 1 of 255 vaccine-induced clones in healthy vaccinees.

Only in-frame clones appear in the TCRdb table, and some are missing; sequencing was by immunoSEQ multiplex PCR. Of fewer than 35,000 clones in the sample, more than 65% are singletons; the top ten hold 14%. This clone was counted between two and nine times. Its antigen remains unknown. The CDR3 runs to 16 residues. Germline CDR1 SGHRS, CDR2 YFSETQ. Trimming at V came to 8 bases and at J to 0 bases, leaving 7 bases not matched to a gene. The source was CD4+ T cells from PBMCs cultured with HCoV-229E spike peptides, collected after COVID-19 vaccination. The genes are TRBV5-1 and TRBJ1-5; 11 nucleotides agree with TRBD1. The source is a human donor who received a COVID-19 vaccine. CDR3 residues: CASSDRGPYSNQPQHF. CDR3 DNA: TGCGCCAGTTCGGACAGGGGGCCTTATAGCAATCAGCCCCAGCATTTT.